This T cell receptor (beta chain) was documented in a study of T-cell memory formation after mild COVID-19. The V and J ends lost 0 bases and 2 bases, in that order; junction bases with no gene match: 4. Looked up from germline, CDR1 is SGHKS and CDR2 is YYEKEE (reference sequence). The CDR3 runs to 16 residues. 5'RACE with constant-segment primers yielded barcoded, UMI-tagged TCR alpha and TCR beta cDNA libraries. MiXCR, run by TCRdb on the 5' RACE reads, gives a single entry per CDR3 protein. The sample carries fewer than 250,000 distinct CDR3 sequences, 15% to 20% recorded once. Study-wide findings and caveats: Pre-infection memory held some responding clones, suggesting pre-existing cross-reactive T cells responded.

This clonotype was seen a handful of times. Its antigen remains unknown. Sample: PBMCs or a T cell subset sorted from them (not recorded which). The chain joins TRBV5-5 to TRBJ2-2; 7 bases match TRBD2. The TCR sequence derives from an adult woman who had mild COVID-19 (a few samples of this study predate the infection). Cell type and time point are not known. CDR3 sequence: CASSLGPSGNTGELFF. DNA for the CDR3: TGTGCCAGCAGCTTGGGGCCTAGCGGTAACACCGGGGAGCTGTTTTTT.